This T cell receptor beta chain was sequenced for a study of blood T cell repertoires in COVID-19. Study context: The origin of the acute and convalescent COVID-19 samples was the United States, Italy and Spain. PBMCs, B-cell-depleted T cells, or T cells were the source of the cDNA or gDNA that made up the material.

As handled by the study authors: For nucleated cells, counts were estimated from reference gene primer amplification. TCRdb keeps only in-frame clones here, not all; method: immunoSEQ multiplex PCR. The DNA was the basis for D and trimming; V, J and clone size are from that table. The sample carries about 200,000 clones, less than 90% recorded once. CDR3 length: 14 amino acids. The germline V gene encodes CDR1 LNHDA and CDR2 SQIVND (reference sequence). Trimming left V 2 bases short and J 4 bases short, with 9 bases between. The genes are TRBV19 and TRBJ1-5; a possible D gene is TRBD1 (5 bases). The sequence derives from a woman aged 65 to 85 with acute or convalescent COVID-19. The sequenced sample was peripheral blood. CDR3 coding DNA: TGTGCCAGTAGTATAAAAAGGGGAAATCAGCCCCAGCATTTT. Its protein product is CASSIKRGNQPQHF.